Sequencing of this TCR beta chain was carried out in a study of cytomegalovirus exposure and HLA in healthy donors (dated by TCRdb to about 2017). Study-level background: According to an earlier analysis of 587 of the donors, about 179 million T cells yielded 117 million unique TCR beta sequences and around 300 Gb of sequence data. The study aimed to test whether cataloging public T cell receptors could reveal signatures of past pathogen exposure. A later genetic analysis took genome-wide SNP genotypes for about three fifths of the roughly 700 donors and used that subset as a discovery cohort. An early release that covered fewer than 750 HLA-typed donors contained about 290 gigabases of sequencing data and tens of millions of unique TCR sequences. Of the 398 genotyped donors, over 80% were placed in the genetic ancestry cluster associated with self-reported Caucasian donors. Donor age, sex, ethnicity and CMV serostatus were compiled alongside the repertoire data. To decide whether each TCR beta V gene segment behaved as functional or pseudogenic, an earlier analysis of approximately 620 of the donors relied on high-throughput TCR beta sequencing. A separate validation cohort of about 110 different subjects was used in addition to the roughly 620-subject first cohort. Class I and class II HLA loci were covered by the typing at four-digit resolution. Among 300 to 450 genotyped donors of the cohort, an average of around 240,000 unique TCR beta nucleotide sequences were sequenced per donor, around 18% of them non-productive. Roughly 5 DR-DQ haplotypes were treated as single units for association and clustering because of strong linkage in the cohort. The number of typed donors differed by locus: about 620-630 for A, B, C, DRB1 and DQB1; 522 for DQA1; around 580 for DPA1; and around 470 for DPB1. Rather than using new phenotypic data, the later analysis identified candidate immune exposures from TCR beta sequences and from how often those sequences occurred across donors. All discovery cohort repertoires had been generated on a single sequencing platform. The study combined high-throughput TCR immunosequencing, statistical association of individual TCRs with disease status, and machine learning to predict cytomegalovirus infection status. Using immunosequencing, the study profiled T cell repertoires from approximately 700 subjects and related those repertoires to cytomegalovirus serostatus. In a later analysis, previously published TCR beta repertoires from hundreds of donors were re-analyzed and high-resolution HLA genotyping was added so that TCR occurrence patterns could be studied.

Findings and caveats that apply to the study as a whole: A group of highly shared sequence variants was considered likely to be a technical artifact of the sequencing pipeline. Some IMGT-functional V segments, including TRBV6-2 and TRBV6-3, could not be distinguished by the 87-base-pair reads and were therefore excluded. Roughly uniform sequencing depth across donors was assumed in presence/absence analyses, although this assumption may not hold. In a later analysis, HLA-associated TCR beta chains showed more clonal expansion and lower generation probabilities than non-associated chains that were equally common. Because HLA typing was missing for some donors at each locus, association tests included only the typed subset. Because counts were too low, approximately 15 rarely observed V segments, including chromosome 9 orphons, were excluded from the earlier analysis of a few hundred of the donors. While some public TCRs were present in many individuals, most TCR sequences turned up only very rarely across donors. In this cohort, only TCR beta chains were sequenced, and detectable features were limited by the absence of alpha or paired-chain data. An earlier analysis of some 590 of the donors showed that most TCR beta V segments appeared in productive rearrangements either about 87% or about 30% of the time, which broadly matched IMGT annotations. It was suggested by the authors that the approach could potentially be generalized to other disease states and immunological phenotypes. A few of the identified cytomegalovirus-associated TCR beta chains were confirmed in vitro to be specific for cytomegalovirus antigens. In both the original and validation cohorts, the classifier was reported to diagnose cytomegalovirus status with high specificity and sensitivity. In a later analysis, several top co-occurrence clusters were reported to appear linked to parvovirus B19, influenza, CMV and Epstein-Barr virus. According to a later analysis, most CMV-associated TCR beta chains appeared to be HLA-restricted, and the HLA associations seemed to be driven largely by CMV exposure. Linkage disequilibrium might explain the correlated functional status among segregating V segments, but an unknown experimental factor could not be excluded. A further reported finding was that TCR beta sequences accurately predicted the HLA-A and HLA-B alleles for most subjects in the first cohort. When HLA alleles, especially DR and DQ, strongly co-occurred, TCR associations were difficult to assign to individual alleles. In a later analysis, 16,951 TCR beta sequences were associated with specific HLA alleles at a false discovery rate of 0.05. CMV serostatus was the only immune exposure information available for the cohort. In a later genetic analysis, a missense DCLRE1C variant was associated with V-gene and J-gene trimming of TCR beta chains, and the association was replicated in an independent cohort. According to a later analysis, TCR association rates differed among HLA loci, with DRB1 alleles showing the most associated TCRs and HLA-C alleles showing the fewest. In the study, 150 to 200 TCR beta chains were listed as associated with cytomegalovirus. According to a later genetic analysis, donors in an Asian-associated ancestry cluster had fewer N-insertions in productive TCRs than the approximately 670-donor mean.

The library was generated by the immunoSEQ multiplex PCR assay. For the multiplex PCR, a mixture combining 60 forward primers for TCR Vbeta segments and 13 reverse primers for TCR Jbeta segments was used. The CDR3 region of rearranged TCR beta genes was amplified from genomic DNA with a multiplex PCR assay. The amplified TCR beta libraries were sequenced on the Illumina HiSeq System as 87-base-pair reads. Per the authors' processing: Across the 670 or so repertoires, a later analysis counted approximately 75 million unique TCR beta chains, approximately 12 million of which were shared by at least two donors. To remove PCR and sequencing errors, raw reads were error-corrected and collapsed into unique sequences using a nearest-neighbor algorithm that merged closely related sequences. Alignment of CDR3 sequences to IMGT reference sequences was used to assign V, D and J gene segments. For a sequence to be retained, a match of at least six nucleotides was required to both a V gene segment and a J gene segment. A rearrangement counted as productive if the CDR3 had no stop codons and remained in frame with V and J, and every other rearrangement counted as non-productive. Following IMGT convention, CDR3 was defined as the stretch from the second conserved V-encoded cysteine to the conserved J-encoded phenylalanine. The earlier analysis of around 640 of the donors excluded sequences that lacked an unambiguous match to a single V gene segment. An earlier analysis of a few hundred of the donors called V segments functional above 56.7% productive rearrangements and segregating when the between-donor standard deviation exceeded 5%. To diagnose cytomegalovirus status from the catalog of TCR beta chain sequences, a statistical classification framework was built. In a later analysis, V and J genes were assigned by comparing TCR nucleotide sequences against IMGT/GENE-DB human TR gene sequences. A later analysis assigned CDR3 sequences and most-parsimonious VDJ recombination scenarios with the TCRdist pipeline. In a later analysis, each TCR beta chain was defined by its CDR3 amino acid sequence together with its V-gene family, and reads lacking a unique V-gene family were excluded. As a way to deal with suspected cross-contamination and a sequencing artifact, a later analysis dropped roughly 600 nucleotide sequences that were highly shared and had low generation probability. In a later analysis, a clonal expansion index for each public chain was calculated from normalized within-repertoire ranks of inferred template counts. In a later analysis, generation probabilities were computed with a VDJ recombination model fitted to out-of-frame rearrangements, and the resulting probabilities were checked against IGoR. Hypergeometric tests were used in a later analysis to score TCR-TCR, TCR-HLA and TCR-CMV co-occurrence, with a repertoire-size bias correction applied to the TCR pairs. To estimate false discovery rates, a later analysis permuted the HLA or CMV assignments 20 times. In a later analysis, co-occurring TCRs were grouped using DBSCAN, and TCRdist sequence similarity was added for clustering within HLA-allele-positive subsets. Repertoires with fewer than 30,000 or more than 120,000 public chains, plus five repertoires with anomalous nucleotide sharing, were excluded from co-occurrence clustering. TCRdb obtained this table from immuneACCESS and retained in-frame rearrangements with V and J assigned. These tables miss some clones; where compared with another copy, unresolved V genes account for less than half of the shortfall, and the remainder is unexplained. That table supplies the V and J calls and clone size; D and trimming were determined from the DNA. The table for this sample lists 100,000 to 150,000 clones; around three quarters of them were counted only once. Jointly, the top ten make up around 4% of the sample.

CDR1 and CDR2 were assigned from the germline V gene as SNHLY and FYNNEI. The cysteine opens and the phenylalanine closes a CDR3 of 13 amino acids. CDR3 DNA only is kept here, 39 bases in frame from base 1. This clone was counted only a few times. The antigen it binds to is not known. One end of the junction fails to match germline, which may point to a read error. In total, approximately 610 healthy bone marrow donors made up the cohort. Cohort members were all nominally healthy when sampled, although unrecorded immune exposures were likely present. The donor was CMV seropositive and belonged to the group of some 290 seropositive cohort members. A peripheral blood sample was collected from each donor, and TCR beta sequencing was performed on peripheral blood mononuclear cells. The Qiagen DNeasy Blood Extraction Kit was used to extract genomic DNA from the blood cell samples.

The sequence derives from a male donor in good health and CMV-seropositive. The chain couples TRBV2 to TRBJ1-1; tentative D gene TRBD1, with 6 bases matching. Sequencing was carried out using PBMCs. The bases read TGTGCCAGGAGTGGGTCGCAGGGGACTGAAGCTTTCTTT. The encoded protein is CARSGSQGTEAFF. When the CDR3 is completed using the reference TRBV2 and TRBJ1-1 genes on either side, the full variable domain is EPEVTQTPSHQVTQMGQEVILRCVPISNHLYFYWYRQILGQKVEFLVSFYNNEISEKSEIFDDQFSVERPDGSNFTLKIRSTKLEDSAMYFCARSGSQGTEAFFGQGTRLTVV.